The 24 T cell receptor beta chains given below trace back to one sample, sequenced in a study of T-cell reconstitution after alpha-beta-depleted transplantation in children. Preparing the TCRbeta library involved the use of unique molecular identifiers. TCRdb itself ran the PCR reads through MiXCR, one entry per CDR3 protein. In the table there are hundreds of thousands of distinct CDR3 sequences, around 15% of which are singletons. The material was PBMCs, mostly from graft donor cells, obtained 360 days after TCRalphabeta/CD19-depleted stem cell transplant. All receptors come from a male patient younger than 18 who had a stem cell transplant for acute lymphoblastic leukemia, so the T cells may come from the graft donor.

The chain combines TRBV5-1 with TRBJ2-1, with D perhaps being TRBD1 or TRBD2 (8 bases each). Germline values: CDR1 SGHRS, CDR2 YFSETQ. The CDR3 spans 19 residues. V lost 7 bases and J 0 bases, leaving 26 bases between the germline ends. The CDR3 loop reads CASRDTGGLAGGSYNEQFF. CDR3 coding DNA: TGCGCCAGCCGCGACACAGGGGGGCTAGCGGGTGGCTCCTACAATGAGCAGTTCTTC.

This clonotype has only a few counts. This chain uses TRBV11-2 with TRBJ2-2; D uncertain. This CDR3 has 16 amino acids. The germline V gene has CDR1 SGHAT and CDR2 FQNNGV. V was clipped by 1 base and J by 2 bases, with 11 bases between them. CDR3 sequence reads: CASSLGVNENTGELFF. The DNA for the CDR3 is TGTGCCAGCAGCTTAGGGGTTAACGAAAACACCGGGGAGCTGTTTTTT.

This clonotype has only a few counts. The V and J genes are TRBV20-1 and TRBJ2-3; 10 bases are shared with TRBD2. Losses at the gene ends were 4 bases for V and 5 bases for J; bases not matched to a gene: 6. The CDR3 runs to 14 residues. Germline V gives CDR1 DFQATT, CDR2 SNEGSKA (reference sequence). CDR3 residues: CSATKREGVDTQYF. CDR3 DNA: TGCAGTGCTACAAAGCGGGAGGGGGTAGATACGCAGTATTTT.

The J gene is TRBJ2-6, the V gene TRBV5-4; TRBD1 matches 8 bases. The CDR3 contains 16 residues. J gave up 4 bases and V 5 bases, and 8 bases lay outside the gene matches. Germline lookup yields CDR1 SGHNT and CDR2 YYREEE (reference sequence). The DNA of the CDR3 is TGTGCCAGCAGGACTCAGGGGGCGCTCGGGGCCAACGTCCTGACTTTC. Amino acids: CASRTQGALGANVLTF.

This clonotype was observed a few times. Here the CDR3 DNA reads TGTGCCAGCAGTTTAGGGCAGGGCTCGGGACAGCCCCAGCATTTT. Translating it yields CASSLGQGSGQPQHF. The V call is TRBV12-3 or TRBV12-4, the J call TRBJ1-5; D is perhaps TRBD1 (5 bases). V lost 1 base and J 7 bases, leaving 14 bases between the germline ends. The CDR3 sequence is 15 residues long.

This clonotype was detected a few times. The CDR3 loop is CASKEGGGGIQYF. CDR3 nucleotides: TGTGCCAGCAAGGAGGGGGGGGGCGGCATTCAGTACTTC. The rearrangement uses TRBV27 and TRBJ2-4, with a tentative D call TRBD2 (7 bases). Germline lookup yields CDR1 MNHEY and CDR2 SMNVEV (reference sequence). CDR3 length equals 13 residues. Trimming cost V 7 bases and J 9 bases, with 16 bases left between them.

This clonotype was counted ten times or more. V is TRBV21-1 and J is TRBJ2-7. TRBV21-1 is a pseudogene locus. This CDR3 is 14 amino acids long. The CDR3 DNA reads TGTGCCAGCAGCCCGGCGGGATCCTCCTACGAGCAGTACTTC. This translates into CASSPAGSSYEQYF.

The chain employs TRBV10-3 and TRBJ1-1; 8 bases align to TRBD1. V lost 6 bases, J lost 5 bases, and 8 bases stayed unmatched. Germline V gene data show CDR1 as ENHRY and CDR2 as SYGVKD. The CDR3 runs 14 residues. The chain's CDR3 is CAISRDRGGTEAFF. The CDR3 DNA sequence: TGTGCCATCAGCCGAGACAGGGGAGGAACTGAAGCTTTCTTT.

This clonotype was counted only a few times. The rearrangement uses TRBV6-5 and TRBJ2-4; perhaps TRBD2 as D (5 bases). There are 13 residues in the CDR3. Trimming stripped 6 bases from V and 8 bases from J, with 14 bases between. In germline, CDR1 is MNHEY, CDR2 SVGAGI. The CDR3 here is CASSGPSPDIQYF. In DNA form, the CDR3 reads TGTGCCAGCAGCGGCCCTAGCCCAGACATTCAGTACTTC.

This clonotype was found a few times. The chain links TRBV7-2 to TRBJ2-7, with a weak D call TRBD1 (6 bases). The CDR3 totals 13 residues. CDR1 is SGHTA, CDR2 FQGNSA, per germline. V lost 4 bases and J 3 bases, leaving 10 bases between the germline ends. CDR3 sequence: CASSWGHSYEQYF. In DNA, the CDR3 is TGTGCCAGCAGCTGGGGACACAGCTACGAGCAGTACTTC.

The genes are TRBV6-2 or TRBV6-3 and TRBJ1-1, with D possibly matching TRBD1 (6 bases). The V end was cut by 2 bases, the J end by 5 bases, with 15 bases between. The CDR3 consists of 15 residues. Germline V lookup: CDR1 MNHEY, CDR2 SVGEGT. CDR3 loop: CASSYGTPGATEAFF. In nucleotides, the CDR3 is TGTGCCAGCAGTTACGGGACCCCAGGGGCTACTGAAGCTTTCTTT.

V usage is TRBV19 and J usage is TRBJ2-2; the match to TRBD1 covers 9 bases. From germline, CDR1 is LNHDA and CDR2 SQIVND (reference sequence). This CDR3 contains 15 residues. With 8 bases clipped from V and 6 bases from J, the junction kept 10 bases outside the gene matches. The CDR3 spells CASRWDRVSSGELFF. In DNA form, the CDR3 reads TGTGCCAGTCGCTGGGACAGGGTATCATCCGGGGAGCTGTTTTTT.

The CDR3 coding sequence is TGTGCCATCAGTGAGCCTAGGGGGCTATACGAGCAGTACTTC. Residues: CAISEPRGLYEQYF. This rearrangement joins TRBV10-3 to TRBJ2-7; the match to TRBD1 covers 7 bases. The CDR3 is made up of 14 amino acids. CDR1 ENHRY and CDR2 SYGVKD come from the germline V gene. The V gene end was trimmed by 2 bases and the J gene end by 4 bases; junction bases not matched to a gene: 5.

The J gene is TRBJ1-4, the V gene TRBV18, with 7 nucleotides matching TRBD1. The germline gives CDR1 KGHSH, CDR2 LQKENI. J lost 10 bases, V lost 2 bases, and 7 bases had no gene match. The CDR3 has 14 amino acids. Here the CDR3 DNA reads TGTGCCAGCTCACCAGGACAGGCGGACGGAAAACTGTTTTTT. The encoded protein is CASSPGQADGKLFF.

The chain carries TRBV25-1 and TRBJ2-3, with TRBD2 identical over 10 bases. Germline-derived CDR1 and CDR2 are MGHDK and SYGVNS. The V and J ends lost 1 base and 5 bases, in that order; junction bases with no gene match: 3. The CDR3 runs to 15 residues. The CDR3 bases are TGTGCCAGCAGTGAATGGAGGACTAGCGGAGATACGCAGTATTTT. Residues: CASSEWRTSGDTQYF.

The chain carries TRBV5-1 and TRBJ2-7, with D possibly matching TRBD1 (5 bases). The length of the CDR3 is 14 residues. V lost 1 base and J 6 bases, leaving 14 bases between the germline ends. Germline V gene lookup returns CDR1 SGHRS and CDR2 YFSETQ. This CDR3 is CASSLSRAASEQYF. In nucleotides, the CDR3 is TGCGCCAGCAGCTTGAGCAGGGCTGCCTCCGAGCAGTACTTC.

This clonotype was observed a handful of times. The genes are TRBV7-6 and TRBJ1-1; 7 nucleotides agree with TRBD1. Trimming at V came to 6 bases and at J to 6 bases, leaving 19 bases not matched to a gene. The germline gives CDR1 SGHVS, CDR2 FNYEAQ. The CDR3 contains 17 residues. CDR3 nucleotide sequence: TGTGCCAGCAGTTATATCCTAGGGGGCAGGGCGAAGGCTGAAGCTTTCTTT. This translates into CASSYILGGRAKAEAFF.

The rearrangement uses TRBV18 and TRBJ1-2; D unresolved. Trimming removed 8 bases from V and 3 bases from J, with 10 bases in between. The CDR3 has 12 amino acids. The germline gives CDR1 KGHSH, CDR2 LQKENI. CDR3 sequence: CASASAYYGYTF. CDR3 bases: TGTGCCAGCGCCTCCGCCTACTATGGCTACACCTTC.

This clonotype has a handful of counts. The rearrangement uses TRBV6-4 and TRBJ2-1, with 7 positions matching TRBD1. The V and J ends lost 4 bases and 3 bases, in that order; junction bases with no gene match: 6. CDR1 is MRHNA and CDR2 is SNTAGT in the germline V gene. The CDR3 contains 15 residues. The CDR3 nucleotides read TGTGCCAGCAGTGCCCCTACAGGGGACTACAATGAGCAGTTCTTC. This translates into CASSAPTGDYNEQFF.

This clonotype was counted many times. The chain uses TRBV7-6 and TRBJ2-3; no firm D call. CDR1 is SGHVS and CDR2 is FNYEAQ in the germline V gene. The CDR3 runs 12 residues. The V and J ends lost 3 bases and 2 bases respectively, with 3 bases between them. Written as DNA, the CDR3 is TGTGCCAGCAGCTTCATCACAGATACGCAGTATTTT. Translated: CASSFITDTQYF. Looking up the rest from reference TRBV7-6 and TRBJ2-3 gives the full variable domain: GAGVSQSPRYKVTKRGQDVALRCDPISGHVSLYWYRQALGQGPEFLTYFNYEAQQDKSGLPNDRFSAERPEGSISTLTIQRTEQRDSAMYRCASSFITDTQYFGPGTRLTVL.

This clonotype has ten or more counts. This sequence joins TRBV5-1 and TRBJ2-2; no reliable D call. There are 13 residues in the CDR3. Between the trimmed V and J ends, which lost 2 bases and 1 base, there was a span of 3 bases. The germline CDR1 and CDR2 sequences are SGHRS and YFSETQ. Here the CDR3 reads CASSFGNTGELFF. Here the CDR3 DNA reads TGCGCCAGCAGCTTCGGGAACACCGGGGAGCTGTTTTTT.

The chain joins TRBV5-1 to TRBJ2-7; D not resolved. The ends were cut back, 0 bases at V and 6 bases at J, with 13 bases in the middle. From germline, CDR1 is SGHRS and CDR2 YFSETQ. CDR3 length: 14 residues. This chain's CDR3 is CASSLDYPVGEQYF. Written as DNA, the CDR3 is TGCGCCAGCAGCTTGGACTATCCTGTGGGCGAGCAGTACTTC.

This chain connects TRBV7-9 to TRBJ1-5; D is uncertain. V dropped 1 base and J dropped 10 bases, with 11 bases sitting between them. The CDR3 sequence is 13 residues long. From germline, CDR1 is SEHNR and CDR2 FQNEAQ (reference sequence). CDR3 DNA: TGTGCCAGCAGCTTAGAGCAATCAGCCCCCCAGCATTTT. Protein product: CASSLEQSAPQHF.

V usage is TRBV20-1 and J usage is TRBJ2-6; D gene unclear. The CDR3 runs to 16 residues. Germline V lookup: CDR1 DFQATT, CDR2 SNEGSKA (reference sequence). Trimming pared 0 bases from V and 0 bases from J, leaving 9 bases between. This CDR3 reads CSARDHRYSGANVLTF. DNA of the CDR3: TGCAGTGCTAGAGATCACAGATACTCTGGGGCCAACGTCCTGACTTTC.